One T cell receptor (beta chain) is described in this entry. What it binds is unknown. CDR3 length: 14 amino acids. CDR1 and CDR2 from the germline V gene are WNHNN and SYGVQD (reference sequence). The ends were cut back, 2 bases at V and 2 bases at J, with 10 bases in the middle. The data belong to a study of shared clonotypes between healthy human individuals. Findings of the study overall: Naive subsets, compared against memory subsets, generally had larger estimated richness values.

Sequencing was at deep level. Investigators spread the genomic DNA of each subset evenly over several immunoSEQ plates. In the study's own analysis: ImmunoSEQ output lacked quality scores and full-length reads, limiting matched filtering. Using immunoSEQ multiplex PCR, the repertoire was profiled, and TCRdb retains in-frame clones only, with some absent. V, J and clone size reflect that table, while D and trimming were determined from the DNA. The sample includes about 580,000 clones, 95% to 98% seen only once; the top ten take 0.3%. CD8 cells regarded as naive lacked CD45RO, were positively chosen for CCR7, and omitted terminally differentiated effector memory CD45RA+ cells.

This clonotype was sampled from a man under 40 in good health. The chain is built from TRBV10-1 and TRBJ2-7; perhaps TRBD2 as D (5 bases). The sequencing input was naive CD8+ T cells sorted from blood. The CDR3 DNA sequence: TGCGCCAGCAGTGAGGCGGACTGGCCCTACGAGCAGTACTTC. This encodes CASSEADWPYEQYF.